One and the same sample provided the 20 T cell receptor beta chains below, sequenced in a study of a mutant IDH1 vaccine in newly diagnosed glioma. No antigens are known for them. Time point of the sample: week 11, during vaccination. Topical imiquimod was applied with each vaccine dose, which held 300 ug of mutant IDH1 20-mer peptide. Data came from immunoSEQ multiplex PCR; TCRdb stores just in-frame clones and leaves some out. Of 40,000 to 55,000 clones in the sample, about 91% are singletons; the top ten hold over 2%. Source: PBMCs, taken from a glioma patient whose treatment included an IDH1 peptide vaccine. The receptor source for this set is a man aged 50 to 59 with glioma.

The chain uses TRBV23-1 and TRBJ2-5; D call uncertain. TRBV23-1 belongs to the ORF category, with a function that is uncertain. The CDR3 totals 14 residues. With 0 bases removed from V and 5 bases from J, the gap between germline ends came to 10 bases. The CDR3 DNA reads TGCGCCAGCAGTCAATCGAGATTCGGGGAGACCCAGTACTTC. It encodes CASSQSRFGETQYF.

As regards this clone: Different DNA sequences within this sample yield the same CDR3. This chain connects TRBV6-5 to TRBJ2-5; 7 bases align to TRBD1. J lost 1 base, V lost 9 bases, and 8 bases had no gene match. CDR1 is MNHEY, CDR2 SVGAGI, per germline. CDR3 length: 14 amino acids. This CDR3 reads CASRRGQLQETQYF. The CDR3 nucleotides read TGTGCCAGTAGAAGGGGACAGCTCCAAGAGACCCAGTACTTC.

The rearrangement joins TRBV13 to TRBJ2-2, with D tentatively TRBD2 (6 bases). CDR3 length: 15 residues. The V gene's germline CDR1 is PRHDT and CDR2 FYEKMQ (reference sequence). V was cut by 3 bases and J by 5 bases, with 13 bases left in between. CDR3 coding DNA: TGTGCCAGCAGCTTTGGGCGGGGAGGTACCGGGGAGCTGTTTTTT. Its protein is CASSFGRGGTGELFF.

The V call is TRBV6-4, the J call TRBJ2-1; D gene unclear. This CDR3 has 13 amino acids. Trimming removed 2 bases at V and 0 bases at J, with 2 bases between. The germline CDR1 and CDR2 sequences are MRHNA and SNTAGT. CDR3 sequence: CASSDSSYNEQFF. The CDR3 nucleotides read TGTGCCAGCAGTGACAGCTCCTACAATGAGCAGTTCTTC.

This clone was observed a handful of times. V usage is TRBV28 and J usage is TRBJ1-2; weak D call: TRBD1 (5 bases). The V gene's germline CDR1 is MDHEN and CDR2 SYDVKM. The germline V and J ends were trimmed by 7 bases and 8 bases, with 11 bases remaining between them. CDR3 size: 11 residues. The CDR3 DNA sequence: TGTGCCAGCACCGGGAGGGGAGGCTACACCTTC. It translates to CASTGRGGYTF.

The rearrangement uses TRBV4-1 and TRBJ2-7; 13 bases align to TRBD2. Germline V gene lookup returns CDR1 MGHRA and CDR2 YSYEKL. The length of the CDR3 is 16 residues. Losses at the gene ends were 0 bases for V and 6 bases for J; bases not matched to a gene: 5. In nucleotides, the CDR3 is TGCGCCAGCAGCCAAGATACTAGCGGGAGGGCTAGCGAGCAGTACTTC. Translated: CASSQDTSGRASEQYF.

The chain carries TRBV6-1 and TRBJ1-5; the match to TRBD1 covers 8 bases. The CDR3 is 14 amino acids. Germline V lookup: CDR1 MNHNS, CDR2 SASEGT. The V segment lost 6 bases and the J segment 1 base; nucleotides outside the gene matches: 2. This CDR3 is CASRQGGSNQPQHF. CDR3 DNA sequence: TGTGCCAGCAGACAGGGGGGGAGCAATCAGCCCCAGCATTTT.

This clone was seen just once. The chain carries TRBV7-8 and TRBJ1-2; 8 bases match TRBD1. CDR1 is SGHVS, CDR2 FQNEAQ, per germline. This CDR3 region has 16 residues. The junction had 11 bases not matched to a gene; V was cut back by 5 bases and J by 3 bases. In nucleotides, the CDR3 is TGTGCCAGCAGCCGGGGACAGGCCCCCGTTGACTATGGCTACACCTTC. Encoded protein: CASSRGQAPVDYGYTF.

The chain is built from TRBV7-6 and TRBJ2-1; 11 bases are a match to TRBD2. Germline V gene sequence: CDR1 SGHVS, CDR2 FNYEAQ. J gave up 4 bases and V 1 base, and 0 bases lay outside the gene matches. The CDR3 has 15 amino acids. The CDR3 spells CASSLGLAGYNEQFF. DNA for the CDR3: TGTGCCAGCAGCTTAGGACTAGCGGGGTACAATGAGCAGTTCTTC.

The genes are TRBV7-3 and TRBJ2-7; TRBD1 matches at 9 bases. This CDR3 comprises 14 residues. Germline V gives CDR1 SGHTA, CDR2 FQGTGA. Germline trimming cut 5 bases from V and 0 bases from J; bases unmatched to any gene: 2. The CDR3 protein is CASSRDRASYEQYF. CDR3 DNA sequence: TGTGCCAGCAGCCGGGACAGGGCCTCCTACGAGCAGTACTTC.

This clone has only one observation. The CDR3 DNA is TGTGCCATCAGTGAGTCGAACGACCCTTGGAATGAGCAGTTCTTC. This sequence encodes CAISESNDPWNEQFF. J is TRBJ2-1 and V is TRBV10-3; D gene ambiguous. V was cut by 0 bases and J by 7 bases, with 13 bases left in between. CDR1 and CDR2 (germline): ENHRY, SYGVKD. The CDR3 loop spans 15 amino acids.

J is TRBJ2-3 and V is TRBV6-6; 9 bases line up with TRBD2. Germline V gives CDR1 MNHNY, CDR2 SVGAGI (reference sequence). The V segment lost 7 bases and the J segment 4 bases; nucleotides outside the gene matches: 6. The CDR3 is made up of 14 amino acids. CDR3: CASIPSGVADTQYF. The CDR3 nucleotides read TGTGCCAGCATTCCTAGCGGGGTTGCAGATACGCAGTATTTT.

The V gene is TRBV7-2, the J gene TRBJ2-1, with D perhaps matching TRBD2 (5 bases). The CDR3 totals 16 residues. The V end was cut by 6 bases, the J end by 5 bases, with 20 bases between. Germline CDR1 is SGHTA and CDR2 is FQGNSA. The CDR3 nucleotides are TGTGCCAGCAGTTCAGAGCCATCGACTATCCACAATGAGCAGTTCTTC. Translated, it gives CASSSEPSTIHNEQFF. The variable domain in full, with the rest retrieved from reference TRBV7-2 and TRBJ2-1, is GAGVSQSPSNKVTEKGKDVELRCDPISGHTALYWYRQSLGQGLEFLIYFQGNSAPDKSGLPSDRFSAERTGGSVSTLTIQRTQQEDSAVYLCASSSEPSTIHNEQFFGPGTRLTVL.

The chain uses TRBV6-5 and TRBJ2-3, with a weak D call TRBD1 (5 bases). CDR1 and CDR2 (germline): MNHEY, SVGAGI. This CDR3 has 14 amino acids. The V end lost 0 bases, the J end lost 1 base, and 5 bases lay between the germline ends. The CDR3 region has the DNA TGTGCCAGCAGTTACTCCAGGGGCACAGATACGCAGTATTTT. Protein: CASSYSRGTDTQYF.

V gene TRBV12-5 combines with J gene TRBJ1-1; 7 positions agree with TRBD1. With 4 bases clipped from V and 2 bases from J, the junction kept 4 bases outside the gene matches. The germline CDR1 and CDR2 sequences are LGHNT and FRNRAP. The CDR3 totals 14 residues. For the CDR3, the DNA is TGTGCTAGTGGTTCCGGGACAGCCAACACTGAAGCTTTCTTT. It translates to CASGSGTANTEAFF.

The chain links TRBV28 to TRBJ1-1; TRBD1 aligns across 8 bases. The V segment lost 6 bases and the J segment 6 bases; nucleotides outside the gene matches: 12. Germline V CDR1 and CDR2: MDHEN, SYDVKM. The CDR3 length is 15 residues. CDR3 DNA sequence: TGTGCCAGCAGCCCCAGGACAGGGCGGGGAGCTGAAGCTTTCTTT. Amino acids: CASSPRTGRGAEAFF. Filled out from reference TRBV28 and TRBJ1-1, the complete variable domain reads DVKVTQSSRYLVKRTGEKVFLECVQDMDHENMFWYRQDPGLGLRLIYFSYDVKMKEKGDIPEGYSVSREKKERFSLILESASTNQTSMYLCASSPRTGRGAEAFFGQGTRLTVV.

The chain has TRBV29-1 and TRBJ1-2, with 9 bases matching TRBD1. The V segment lost 7 bases and the J segment 7 bases; nucleotides outside the gene matches: 4. From germline, CDR1 is SQVTM and CDR2 ANQGSEA. The CDR3 runs 11 residues. CDR3: CSDRGRGGYTF. CDR3 bases: TGCAGCGACAGGGGGCGAGGTGGCTACACCTTC.

This clone occurred once. V usage is TRBV6-5 and J usage is TRBJ2-7; no clear D gene. Germline-derived CDR1 and CDR2 are MNHEY and SVGAGI. The CDR3 extends over 11 amino acids. The V end lost 7 bases, the J end lost 0 bases, and 4 bases lay between the germline ends. CDR3 amino acids: CASTSSYEQYF. Written as DNA, the CDR3 is TGTGCCAGCACTAGCTCCTACGAGCAGTACTTC.

The V gene is TRBV4-3, the J gene TRBJ2-3, with 9 bases identical to TRBD2. V was clipped by 1 base and J by 4 bases; unmatched bases: 12. The CDR3 sequence is 18 residues long. The germline CDR1 and CDR2 sequences are LGHNA and YSLEER. The CDR3: CASSQGTRSGGKSDTQYF. The CDR3 nucleotides read TGCGCCAGCAGCCAAGGGACTAGGAGCGGGGGGAAATCAGATACGCAGTATTTT.

The chain combines TRBV19 with TRBJ2-3; no clear D gene. The CDR3 consists of 12 residues. Germline V gives CDR1 LNHDA, CDR2 SQIVND (reference sequence). V lost 1 base and J 5 bases, leaving 4 bases between the germline ends. The CDR3 here is CASSIGQDTQYF. The CDR3 region has the DNA TGTGCCAGTAGTATAGGGCAAGATACGCAGTATTTT.